This T cell receptor (beta chain) was sequenced for a study of a mutant IDH1 vaccine in newly diagnosed glioma. Study in general: Sex among treated patients split about 60% male, roughly 38% female; mean age was approximately 40 years. Most patients had radiochemotherapy with temozolomide before enrollment; others had one alone.

Method: immunoSEQ multiplex PCR; TCRdb's copy keeps in-frame clones and lacks some. In the table there are roughly 60,000 clones, 70% to 85% of which are singletons. Study conclusions and caveats: Across multiple MHC alleles, 93.3% of patients had vaccine-induced responses. Pseudoprogression apparently lacked any relation to changes in top peripheral T cell clonotypes.

The sample's time point: week 11, during vaccination. With topical imiquimod, each dose of the vaccine consisted of 300 ug of mutant IDH1 20-mer peptide. Remarks on this clone: What it binds is unknown.

This CDR3 has 21 residues. Germline assignment: CDR1 MNHEY and CDR2 SMNVEV (reference sequence). With V trimmed by 7 bases and J by 5 bases, 23 bases remained unmatched. This sample comprised PBMCs, obtained from a glioma patient whose treatment included an IDH1 peptide vaccine. The chain carries TRBV27 and TRBJ2-3; the match to TRBD2 covers 14 bases. The TCR sequence derives from a man younger than 45 with glioma. The CDR3 sequence is CASTPGRGLAGVAGYRDTQYF. DNA of the CDR3: TGTGCCAGCACCCCCGGACGGGGACTAGCGGGAGTCGCTGGGTATAGAGATACGCAGTATTTT.